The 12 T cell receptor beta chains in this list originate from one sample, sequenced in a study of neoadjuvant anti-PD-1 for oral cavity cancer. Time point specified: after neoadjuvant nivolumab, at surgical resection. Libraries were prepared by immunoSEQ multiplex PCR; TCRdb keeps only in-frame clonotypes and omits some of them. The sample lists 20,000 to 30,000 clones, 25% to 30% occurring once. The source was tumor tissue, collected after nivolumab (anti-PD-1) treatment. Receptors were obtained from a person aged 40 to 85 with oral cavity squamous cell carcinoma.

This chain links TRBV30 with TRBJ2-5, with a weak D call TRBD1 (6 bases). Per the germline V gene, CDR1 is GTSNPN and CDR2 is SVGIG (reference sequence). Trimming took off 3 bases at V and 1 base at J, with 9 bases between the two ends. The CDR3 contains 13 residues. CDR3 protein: CAWSRTAQETQYF. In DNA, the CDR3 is TGTGCCTGGAGCAGGACAGCCCAAGAGACCCAGTACTTC. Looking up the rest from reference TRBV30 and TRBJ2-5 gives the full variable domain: SQTIHQWPATLVQPVGSPLSLECTVEGTSNPNLYWYRQAAGRGLQLLFYSVGIGQISSEVPQNLSASRPQDRQFILSSKKLLLSDSGFYLCAWSRTAQETQYFGPGTRLLVL.

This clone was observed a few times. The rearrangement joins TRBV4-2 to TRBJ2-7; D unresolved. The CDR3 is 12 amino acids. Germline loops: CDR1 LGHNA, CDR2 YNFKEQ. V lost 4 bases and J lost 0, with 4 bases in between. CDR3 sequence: CASSPSSYEQYF. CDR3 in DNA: TGTGCCAGCAGCCCCAGCTCCTACGAGCAGTACTTC.

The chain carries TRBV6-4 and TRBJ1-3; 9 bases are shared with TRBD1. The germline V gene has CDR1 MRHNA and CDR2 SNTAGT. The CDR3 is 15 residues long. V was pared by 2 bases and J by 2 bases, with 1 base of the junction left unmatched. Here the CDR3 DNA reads TGTGCCAGCAGTGACACAGGGGGCACTGGAAACACCATATATTTT. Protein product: CASSDTGGTGNTIYF.

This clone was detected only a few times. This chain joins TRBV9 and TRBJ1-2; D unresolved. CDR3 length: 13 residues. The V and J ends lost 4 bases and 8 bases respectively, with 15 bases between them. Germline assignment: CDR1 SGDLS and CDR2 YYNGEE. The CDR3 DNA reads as TGTGCCAGCAGCACCGACTCCGGGGAAGGCTACACCTTC. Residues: CASSTDSGEGYTF.

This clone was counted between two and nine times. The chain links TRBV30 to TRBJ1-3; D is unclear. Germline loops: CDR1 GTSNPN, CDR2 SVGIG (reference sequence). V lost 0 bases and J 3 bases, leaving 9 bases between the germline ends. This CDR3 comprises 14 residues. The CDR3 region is CAWSVQGNGNTIYF. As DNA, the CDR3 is TGTGCCTGGAGTGTACAAGGGAATGGAAACACCATATATTTT.

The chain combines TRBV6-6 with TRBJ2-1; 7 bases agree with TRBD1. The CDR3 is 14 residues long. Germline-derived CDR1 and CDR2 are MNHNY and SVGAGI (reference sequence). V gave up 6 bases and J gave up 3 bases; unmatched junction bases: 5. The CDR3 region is CASRVQGIYNEQFF. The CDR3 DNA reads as TGTGCCAGCAGAGTACAGGGGATCTACAATGAGCAGTTCTTC.

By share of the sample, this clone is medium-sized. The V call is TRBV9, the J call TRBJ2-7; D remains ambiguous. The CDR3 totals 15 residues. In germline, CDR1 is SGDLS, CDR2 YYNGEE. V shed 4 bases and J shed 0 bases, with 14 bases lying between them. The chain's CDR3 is CASSPTARSSYEQYF. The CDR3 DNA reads TGTGCCAGCAGCCCCACGGCAAGGAGCTCCTACGAGCAGTACTTC.

The CDR3 here is CAWSVRRAYGYTF. CDR3 sequence (DNA): TGTGCCTGGAGTGTACGACGGGCCTATGGCTACACCTTC. The rearrangement uses TRBV30 and TRBJ1-2; the D is unclear. This CDR3 comprises 13 residues. V gave up 0 bases and J gave up 4 bases, with 9 bases separating them. CDR1 is GTSNPN and CDR2 is SVGIG in the germline V gene (reference sequence).

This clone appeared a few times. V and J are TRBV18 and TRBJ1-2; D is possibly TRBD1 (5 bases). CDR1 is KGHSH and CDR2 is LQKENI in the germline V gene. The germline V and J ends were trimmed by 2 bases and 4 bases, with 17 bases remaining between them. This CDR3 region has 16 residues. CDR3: CASSPSAQSRGYGYTF. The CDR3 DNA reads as TGTGCCAGCTCACCATCGGCCCAGTCGAGGGGCTATGGCTACACCTTC.

DNA of the CDR3: TGCGCCAGCAGCCAGTCGGGACAGTCTAACTATGGCTACACCTTC. Amino acids: CASSQSGQSNYGYTF. The rearrangement joins TRBV5-1 to TRBJ1-2, with 7 bases matching TRBD1. Losses at the gene ends were 4 bases for V and 0 bases for J; bases not matched to a gene: 6. The germline CDR1 and CDR2 sequences are SGHRS and YFSETQ. The CDR3 totals 15 residues.

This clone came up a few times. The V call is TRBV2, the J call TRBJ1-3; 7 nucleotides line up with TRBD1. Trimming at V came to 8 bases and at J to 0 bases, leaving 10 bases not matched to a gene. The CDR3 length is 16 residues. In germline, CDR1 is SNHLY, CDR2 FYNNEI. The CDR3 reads CASVWDRQHSGNTIYF. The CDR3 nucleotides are TGTGCCAGCGTGTGGGACAGACAACACTCTGGAAACACCATATATTTT.

CDR3 sequence reads: CASSHPGANVLTF. The DNA of the CDR3 is TGCGCCAGCAGCCACCCCGGGGCCAACGTCCTGACTTTC. The gene calls are TRBV4-1 and TRBJ2-6, with D unresolved. The CDR3 is 13 residues long. Germline V lookup: CDR1 MGHRA, CDR2 YSYEKL. V was clipped by 3 bases and J by 4 bases, with 4 bases between them.